The rows below give T cell receptor beta chains drawn from one sample of a study of shared clonotypes between healthy human individuals. Profiled with immunoSEQ multiplex PCR; TCRdb holds only in-frame clones, not every one. The sample yields about 1.9 million clones, 85% to 95% seen once. The sample taken for sequencing was naive CD8+ T cells from PBMCs. These receptors were taken from a man in his late teens or twenties in good health. Some clones in this sample may be carry-over from other donors' samples. CDR3s leave out the opening cysteine and the closing phenylalanine or tryptophan. Size is omitted from some rows. Given values are once, few, many or a class for expanded clones.

abundance	v_gene	len	j_gene	CDR3aa
NA	TRBV6-6	13	TRBJ1-5	ASSPGQGARGPQH
NA	TRBV5-6	13	TRBJ1-6	ASSLGTGGGSPLH
NA	TRBV28	13	TRBJ2-3	ASSHWDREGDTQY
NA	TRBV5-1	12	TRBJ1-1	ASSLGQGVTEAF
few	TRBV7-9	10	TRBJ1-1	AETGVGTEAF
NA	TRBV10-3	13	TRBJ2-7	AISVRLADSYEQY
few	TRBV19	11	TRBJ1-1	ASRSNRGTEAF
once	TRBV4-3	12	TRBJ1-6	ASSQEDGNSPLH
NA	TRBV6-5	13	TRBJ2-3	ATKRGSQSTDTQY
NA	TRBV18	15	TRBJ1-4	ASSPLQVPRDSLELF
NA	TRBV6-4	12	TRBJ1-3	ASSDRGPGNTIY
NA	TRBV4-1	13	TRBJ2-1	ASSRGVAASNEQF
NA	TRBV4-3	13	TRBJ2-3	ASSQESLSWDTQY
NA	TRBV7-8	15	TRBJ2-7	ASSWGGRPTSFAEQY
NA	TRBV27	15	TRBJ2-5	ASSLLGPSGTGGTQY
NA	TRBV15	12	TRBJ1-2	ATSNPRPAMGYT
NA	TRBV4-3	13	TRBJ2-7	ASSQGLQSAYEQY
NA	TRBV27	13	TRBJ2-5	ASSPTGRPRETQY
NA	TRBV5-1	9	TRBJ2-4	ASSGGNIQY